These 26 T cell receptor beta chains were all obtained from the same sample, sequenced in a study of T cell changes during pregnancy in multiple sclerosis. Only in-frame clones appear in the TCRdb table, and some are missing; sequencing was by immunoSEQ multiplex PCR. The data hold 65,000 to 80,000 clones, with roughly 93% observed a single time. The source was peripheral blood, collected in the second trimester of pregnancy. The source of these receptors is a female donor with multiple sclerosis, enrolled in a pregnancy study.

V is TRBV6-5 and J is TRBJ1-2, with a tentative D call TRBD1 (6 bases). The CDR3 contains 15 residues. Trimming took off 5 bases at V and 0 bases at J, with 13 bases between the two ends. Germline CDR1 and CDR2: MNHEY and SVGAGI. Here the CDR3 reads CASSRGGGPNYGYTF. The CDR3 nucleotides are TGTGCCAGCAGTCGAGGGGGGGGGCCTAACTATGGCTACACCTTC.

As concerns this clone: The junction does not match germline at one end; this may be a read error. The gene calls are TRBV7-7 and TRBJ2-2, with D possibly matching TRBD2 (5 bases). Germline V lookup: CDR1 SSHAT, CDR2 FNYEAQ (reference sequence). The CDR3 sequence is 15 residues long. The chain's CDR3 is CASSPRTPNTGELFF. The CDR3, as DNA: TGTGCTAGCAGCCCCCGGACTCCGAACACCGGGGAGCTGTTTTTT.

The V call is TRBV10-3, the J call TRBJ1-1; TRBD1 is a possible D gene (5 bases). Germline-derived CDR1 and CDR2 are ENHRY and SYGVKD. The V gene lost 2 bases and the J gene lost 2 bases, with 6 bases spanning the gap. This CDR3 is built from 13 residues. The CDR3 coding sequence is TGTGCCATCAGTGAGAGGGGTAACACTGAAGCTTTCTTT. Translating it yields CAISERGNTEAFF.

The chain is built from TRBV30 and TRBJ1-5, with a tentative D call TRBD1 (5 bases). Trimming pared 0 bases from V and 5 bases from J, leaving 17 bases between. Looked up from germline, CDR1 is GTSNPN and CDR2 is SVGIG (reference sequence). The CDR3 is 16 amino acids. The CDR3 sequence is CAWSVPDSQVDQPQHF. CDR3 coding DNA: TGTGCCTGGAGTGTACCCGACAGTCAGGTCGATCAGCCCCAGCATTTT.

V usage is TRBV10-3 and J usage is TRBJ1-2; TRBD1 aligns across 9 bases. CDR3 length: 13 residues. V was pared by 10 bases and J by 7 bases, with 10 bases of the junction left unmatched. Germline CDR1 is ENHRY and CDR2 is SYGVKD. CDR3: CANSEQGARGYTF. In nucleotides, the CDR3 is TGTGCCAACTCCGAACAGGGGGCGCGTGGCTACACCTTC.

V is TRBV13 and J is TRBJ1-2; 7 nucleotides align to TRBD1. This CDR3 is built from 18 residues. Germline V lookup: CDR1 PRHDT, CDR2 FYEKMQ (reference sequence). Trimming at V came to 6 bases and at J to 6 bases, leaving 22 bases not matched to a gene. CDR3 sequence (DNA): TGTGCCAGCAGTGCAAAGAGAAAGGGGGCCGAGTATATGGATGGCTACACCTTC. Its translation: CASSAKRKGAEYMDGYTF.

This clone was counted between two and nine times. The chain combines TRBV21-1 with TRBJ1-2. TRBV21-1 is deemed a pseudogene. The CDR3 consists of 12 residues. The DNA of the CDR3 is TGTGCCAGCAGCATTCCCCGTTATGGCTACACCTTC. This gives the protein CASSIPRYGYTF.

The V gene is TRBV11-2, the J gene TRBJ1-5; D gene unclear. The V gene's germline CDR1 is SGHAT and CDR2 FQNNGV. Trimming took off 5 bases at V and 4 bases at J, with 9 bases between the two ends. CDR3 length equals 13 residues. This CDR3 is CASSPTINQPQHF. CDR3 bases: TGTGCCAGCAGCCCTACTATTAATCAGCCCCAGCATTTT. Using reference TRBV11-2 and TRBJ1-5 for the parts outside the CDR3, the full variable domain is EAGVAQSPRYKIIEKRQSVAFWCNPISGHATLYWYQQILGQGPKLLIQFQNNGVVDDSQLPKDRFSAERLKGVDSTLKIQPAKLEDSAVYLCASSPTINQPQHFGDGTRLSIL.

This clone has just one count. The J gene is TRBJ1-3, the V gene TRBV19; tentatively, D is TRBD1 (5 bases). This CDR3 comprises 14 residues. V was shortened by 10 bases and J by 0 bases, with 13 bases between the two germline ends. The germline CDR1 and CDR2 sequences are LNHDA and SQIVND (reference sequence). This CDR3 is CATGHHSSGNTIYF. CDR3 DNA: TGTGCCACCGGACACCACAGCTCTGGAAACACCATATATTTT.

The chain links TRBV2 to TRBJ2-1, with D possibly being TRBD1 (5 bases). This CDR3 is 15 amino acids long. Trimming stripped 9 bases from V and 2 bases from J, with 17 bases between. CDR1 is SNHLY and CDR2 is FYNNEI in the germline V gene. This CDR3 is CASTATAHTYNEQFF. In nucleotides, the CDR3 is TGTGCCAGTACTGCGACAGCACATACCTACAATGAGCAGTTCTTC.

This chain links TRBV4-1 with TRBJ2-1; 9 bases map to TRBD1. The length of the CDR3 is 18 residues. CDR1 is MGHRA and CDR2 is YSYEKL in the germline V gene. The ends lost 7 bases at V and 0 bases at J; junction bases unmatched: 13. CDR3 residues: CASTEGQGKFSSYNEQFF. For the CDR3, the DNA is TGCGCCAGCACCGAAGGACAGGGGAAATTTAGCTCCTACAATGAGCAGTTCTTC.

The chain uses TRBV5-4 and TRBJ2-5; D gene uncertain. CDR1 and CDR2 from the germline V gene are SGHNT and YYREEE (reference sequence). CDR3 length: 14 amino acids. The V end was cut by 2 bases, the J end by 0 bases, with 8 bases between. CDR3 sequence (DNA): TGTGCCAGCAGCTTTTCAACAGACCAAGAGACCCAGTACTTC. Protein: CASSFSTDQETQYF.

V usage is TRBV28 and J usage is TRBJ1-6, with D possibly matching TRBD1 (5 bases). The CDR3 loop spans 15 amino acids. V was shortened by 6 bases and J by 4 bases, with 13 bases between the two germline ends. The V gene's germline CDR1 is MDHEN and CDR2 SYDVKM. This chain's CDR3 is CASRTATIYNSPLHF. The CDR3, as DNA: TGTGCCAGCAGGACAGCCACCATATATAATTCACCCCTCCACTTT.

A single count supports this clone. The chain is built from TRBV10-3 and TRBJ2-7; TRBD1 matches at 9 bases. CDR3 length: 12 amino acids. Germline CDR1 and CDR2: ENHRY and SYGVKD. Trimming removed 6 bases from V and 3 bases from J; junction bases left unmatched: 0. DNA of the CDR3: TGTGCCATCAGGACAGGGGGCTACGAGCAGTACTTC. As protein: CAIRTGGYEQYF.

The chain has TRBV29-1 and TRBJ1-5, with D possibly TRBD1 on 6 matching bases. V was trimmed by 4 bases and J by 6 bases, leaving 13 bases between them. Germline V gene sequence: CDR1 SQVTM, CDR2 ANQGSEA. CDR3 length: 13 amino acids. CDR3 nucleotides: TGCAGCGTTGGTTCACAGGGTACTCAGCCCCAGCATTTT. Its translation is CSVGSQGTQPQHF.

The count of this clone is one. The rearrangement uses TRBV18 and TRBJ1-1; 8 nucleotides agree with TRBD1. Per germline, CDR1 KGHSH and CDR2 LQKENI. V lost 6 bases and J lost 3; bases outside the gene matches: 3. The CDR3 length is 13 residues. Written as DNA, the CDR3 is TGTGCCAGCTCCATGGACAGGGACACTGAAGCTTTCTTT. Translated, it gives CASSMDRDTEAFF.

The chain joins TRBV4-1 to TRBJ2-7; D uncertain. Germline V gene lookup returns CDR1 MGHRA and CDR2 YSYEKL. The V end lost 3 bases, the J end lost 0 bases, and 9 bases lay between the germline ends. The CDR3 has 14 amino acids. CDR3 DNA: TGCGCCAGCAGCCAGTTCGACATCTCCTACGAGCAGTACTTC. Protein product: CASSQFDISYEQYF.

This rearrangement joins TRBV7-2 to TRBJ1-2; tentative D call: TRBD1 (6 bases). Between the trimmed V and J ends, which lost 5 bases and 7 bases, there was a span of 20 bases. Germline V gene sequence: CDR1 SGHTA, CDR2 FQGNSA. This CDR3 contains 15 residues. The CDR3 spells CASSPGLRGGAGYTF. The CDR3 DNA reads TGTGCCAGCAGCCCTGGACTTAGGGGGGGTGCTGGCTACACCTTC.

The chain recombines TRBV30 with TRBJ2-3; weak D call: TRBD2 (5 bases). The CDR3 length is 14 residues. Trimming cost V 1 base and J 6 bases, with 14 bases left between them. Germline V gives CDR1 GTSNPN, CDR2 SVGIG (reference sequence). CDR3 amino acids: CAWSASGNGDTQYF. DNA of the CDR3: TGTGCCTGGAGTGCTTCGGGGAATGGCGATACGCAGTATTTT.

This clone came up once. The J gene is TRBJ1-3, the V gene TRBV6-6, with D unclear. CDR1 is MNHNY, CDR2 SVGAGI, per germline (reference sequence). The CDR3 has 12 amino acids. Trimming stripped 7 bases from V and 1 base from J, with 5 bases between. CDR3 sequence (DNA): TGTGCCAGCACCTTATCTGGAAACACCATATATTTT. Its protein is CASTLSGNTIYF.

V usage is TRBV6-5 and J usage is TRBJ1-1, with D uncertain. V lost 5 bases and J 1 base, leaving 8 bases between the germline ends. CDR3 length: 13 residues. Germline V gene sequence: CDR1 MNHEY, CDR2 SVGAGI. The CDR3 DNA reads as TGTGCCAGCAGTGCCGGAGGGAACACTGAAGCTTTCTTT. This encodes CASSAGGNTEAFF.

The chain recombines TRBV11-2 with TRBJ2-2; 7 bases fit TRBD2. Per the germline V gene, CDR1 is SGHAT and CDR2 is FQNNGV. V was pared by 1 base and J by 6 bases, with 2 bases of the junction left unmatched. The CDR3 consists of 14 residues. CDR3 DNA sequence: TGTGCCAGCAGCTTAGGGGCGGGGGCCGGGGAGCTGTTTTTT. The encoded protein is CASSLGAGAGELFF. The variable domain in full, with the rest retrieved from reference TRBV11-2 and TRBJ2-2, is EAGVAQSPRYKIIEKRQSVAFWCNPISGHATLYWYQQILGQGPKLLIQFQNNGVVDDSQLPKDRFSAERLKGVDSTLKIQPAKLEDSAVYLCASSLGAGAGELFFGEGSRLTVL.

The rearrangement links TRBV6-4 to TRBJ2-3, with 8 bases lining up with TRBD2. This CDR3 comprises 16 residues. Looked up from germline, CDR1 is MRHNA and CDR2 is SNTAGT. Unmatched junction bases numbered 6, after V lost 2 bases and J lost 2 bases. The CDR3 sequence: CASSDDAGGPTDTQYF. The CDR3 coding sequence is TGTGCCAGCAGTGACGACGCGGGGGGACCCACAGATACGCAGTATTTT.

CDR3 DNA: TGCACCAGCAGCCAATCGAAGGGGAAGGCAGAAGCTTTCTTT. It codes for CTSSQSKGKAEAFF. The chain couples TRBV1 to TRBJ1-1; the table's D call TRBD1 went unverified against the DNA. TRBV1 is given as a pseudogene. The CDR3 contains 14 residues.

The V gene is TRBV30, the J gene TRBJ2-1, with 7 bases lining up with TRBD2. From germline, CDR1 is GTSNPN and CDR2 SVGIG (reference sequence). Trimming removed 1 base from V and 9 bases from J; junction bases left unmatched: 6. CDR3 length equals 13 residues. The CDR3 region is CAWSGGGGSEQFF. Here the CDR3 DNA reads TGTGCCTGGAGTGGGGGGGGAGGCAGTGAGCAGTTCTTC.

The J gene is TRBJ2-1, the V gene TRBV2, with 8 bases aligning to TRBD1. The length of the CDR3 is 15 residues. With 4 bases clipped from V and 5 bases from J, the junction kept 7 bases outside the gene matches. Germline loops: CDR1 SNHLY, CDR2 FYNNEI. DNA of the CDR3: TGTGCCAGCAGTGTGGGACAGGCCCTCAACAATGAGCAGTTCTTC. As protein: CASSVGQALNNEQFF. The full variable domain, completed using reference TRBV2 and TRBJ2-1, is EPEVTQTPSHQVTQMGQEVILRCVPISNHLYFYWYRQILGQKVEFLVSFYNNEISEKSEIFDDQFSVERPDGSNFTLKIRSTKLEDSAMYFCASSVGQALNNEQFFGPGTRLTVL.